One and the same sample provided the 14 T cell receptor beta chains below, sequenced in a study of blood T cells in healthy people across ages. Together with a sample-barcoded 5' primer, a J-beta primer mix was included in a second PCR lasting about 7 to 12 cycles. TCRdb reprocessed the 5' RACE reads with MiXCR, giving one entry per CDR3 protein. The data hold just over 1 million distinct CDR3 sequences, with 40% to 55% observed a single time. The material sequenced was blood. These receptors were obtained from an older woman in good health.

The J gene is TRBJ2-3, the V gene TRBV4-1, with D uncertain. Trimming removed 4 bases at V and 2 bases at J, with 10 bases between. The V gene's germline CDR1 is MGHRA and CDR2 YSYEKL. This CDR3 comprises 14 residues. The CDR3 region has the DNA TGCGCCAGCAGCCTTACTCAGGCCACAGATACGCAGTATTTT. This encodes CASSLTQATDTQYF.

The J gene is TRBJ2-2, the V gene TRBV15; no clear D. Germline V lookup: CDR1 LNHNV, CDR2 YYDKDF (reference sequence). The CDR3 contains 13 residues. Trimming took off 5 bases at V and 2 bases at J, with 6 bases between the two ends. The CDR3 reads CATSFHNTGELFF. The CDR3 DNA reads TGTGCCACCAGCTTCCACAACACCGGGGAGCTGTTTTTT.

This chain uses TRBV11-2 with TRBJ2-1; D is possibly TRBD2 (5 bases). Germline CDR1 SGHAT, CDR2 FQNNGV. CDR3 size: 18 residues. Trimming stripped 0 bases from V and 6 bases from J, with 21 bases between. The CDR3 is CASSLETRLEAVSNEQFF. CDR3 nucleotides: TGTGCCAGCAGCTTAGAAACCCGGTTGGAGGCGGTGTCCAATGAGCAGTTCTTC. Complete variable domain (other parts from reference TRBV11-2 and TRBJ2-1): EAGVAQSPRYKIIEKRQSVAFWCNPISGHATLYWYQQILGQGPKLLIQFQNNGVVDDSQLPKDRFSAERLKGVDSTLKIQPAKLEDSAVYLCASSLETRLEAVSNEQFFGPGTRLTVL.

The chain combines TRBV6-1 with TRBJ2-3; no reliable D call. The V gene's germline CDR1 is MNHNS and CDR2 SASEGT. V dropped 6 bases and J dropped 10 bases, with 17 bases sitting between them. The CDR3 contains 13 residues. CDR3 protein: CASSPVHRSAQYF. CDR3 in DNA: TGTGCCAGCAGCCCCGTCCATCGGTCTGCGCAGTATTTT.

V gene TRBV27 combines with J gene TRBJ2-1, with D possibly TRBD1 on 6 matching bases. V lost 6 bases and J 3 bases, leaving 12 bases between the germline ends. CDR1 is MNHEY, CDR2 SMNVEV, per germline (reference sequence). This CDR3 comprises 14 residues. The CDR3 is CASSVDRFYNEQFF. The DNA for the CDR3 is TGTGCCAGCAGCGTGGACAGATTCTACAATGAGCAGTTCTTC.

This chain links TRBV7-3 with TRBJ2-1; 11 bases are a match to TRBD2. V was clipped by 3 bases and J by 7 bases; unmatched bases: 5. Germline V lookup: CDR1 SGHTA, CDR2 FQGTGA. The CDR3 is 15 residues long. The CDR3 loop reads CASSFIAGGRNEQFF. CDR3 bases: TGTGCCAGCAGCTTCATAGCGGGAGGGCGGAATGAGCAGTTCTTC. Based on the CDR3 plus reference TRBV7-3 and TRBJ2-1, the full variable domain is GAGVSQTPSNKVTEKGKYVELRCDPISGHTALYWYRQSLGQGPEFLIYFQGTGAADDSGLPNDRFFAVRPEGSVSTLKIQRTERGDSAVYLCASSFIAGGRNEQFFGPGTRLTVL.

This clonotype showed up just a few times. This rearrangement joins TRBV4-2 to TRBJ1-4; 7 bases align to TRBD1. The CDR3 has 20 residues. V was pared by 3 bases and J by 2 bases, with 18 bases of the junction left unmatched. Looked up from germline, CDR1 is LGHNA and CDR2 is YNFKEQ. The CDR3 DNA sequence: TGTGCCAGCAGCCAGATAACTCACGACAGGGACCAAGGTACTAATGAAAAACTGTTTTTT. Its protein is CASSQITHDRDQGTNEKLFF.

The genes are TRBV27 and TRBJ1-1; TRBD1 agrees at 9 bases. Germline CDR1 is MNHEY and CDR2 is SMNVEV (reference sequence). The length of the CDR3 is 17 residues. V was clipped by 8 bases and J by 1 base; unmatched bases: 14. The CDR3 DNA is TGTGCCAGCGCTATTCGAGGGACAGGGCTAGGGAACACTGAAGCTTTCTTT. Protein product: CASAIRGTGLGNTEAFF.

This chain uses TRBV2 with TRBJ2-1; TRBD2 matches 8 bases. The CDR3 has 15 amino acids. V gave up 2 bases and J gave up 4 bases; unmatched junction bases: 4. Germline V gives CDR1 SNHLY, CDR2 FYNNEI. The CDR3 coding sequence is TGTGCCAGCAGTGAATACCGGGGGGGTTACAATGAGCAGTTCTTC. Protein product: CASSEYRGGYNEQFF. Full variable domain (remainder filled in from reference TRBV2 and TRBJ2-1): EPEVTQTPSHQVTQMGQEVILRCVPISNHLYFYWYRQILGQKVEFLVSFYNNEISEKSEIFDDQFSVERPDGSNFTLKIRSTKLEDSAMYFCASSEYRGGYNEQFFGPGTRLTVL.

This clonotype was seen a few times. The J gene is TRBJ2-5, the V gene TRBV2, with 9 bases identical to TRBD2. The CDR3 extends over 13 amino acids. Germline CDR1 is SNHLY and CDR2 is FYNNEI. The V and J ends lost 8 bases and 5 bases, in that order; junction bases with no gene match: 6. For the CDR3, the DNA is TGTGCCAGCGGCGCGGGACTAGCTGAGACCCAGTACTTC. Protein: CASGAGLAETQYF.

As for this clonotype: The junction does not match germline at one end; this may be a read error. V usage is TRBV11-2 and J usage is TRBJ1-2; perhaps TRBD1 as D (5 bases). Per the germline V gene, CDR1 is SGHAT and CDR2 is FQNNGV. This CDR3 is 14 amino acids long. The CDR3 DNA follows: TGTGCCAGCAGCCCGTTGGCAGGGAGGCATGGCTACACTTTC. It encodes CASSPLAGRHGYTF.

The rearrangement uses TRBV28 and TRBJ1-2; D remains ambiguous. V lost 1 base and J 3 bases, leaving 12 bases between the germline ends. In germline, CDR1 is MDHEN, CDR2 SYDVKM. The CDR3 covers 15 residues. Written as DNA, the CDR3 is TGTGCCAGCAGTTTATTTATAGCCGGCGACTATGGCTACACCTTC. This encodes CASSLFIAGDYGYTF.

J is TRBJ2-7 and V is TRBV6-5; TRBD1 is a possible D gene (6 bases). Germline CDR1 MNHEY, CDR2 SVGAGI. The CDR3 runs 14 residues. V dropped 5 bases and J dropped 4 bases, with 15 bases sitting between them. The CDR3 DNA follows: TGTGCCAGCAGTCAGGGGCCCTTCGGGTACGAGCAGTACTTC. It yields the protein CASSQGPFGYEQYF.

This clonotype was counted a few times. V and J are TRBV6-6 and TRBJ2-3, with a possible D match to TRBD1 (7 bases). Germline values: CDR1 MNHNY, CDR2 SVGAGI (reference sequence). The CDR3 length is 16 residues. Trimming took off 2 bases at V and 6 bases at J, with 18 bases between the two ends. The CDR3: CASSYPTGDSRDTQYF. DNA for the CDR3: TGTGCCAGCAGTTACCCTACAGGGGACTCCAGGGATACGCAGTATTTT.